Each of the 22 T cell receptor beta chains below was sequenced from the same sample in a study of tumor and adjacent non-tumor tissue in lung cancer. The template was RNA from unsorted bulk tissue. Distant lung tissue was collected more than 3 cm away from the tumor edge. Three rounds of nested PCR, following a modified ARM-PCR protocol, produced the TCRbeta library. TCRdb recomputed calls from the multiplex PCR reads with MiXCR, one row per CDR3 protein. The data show some 100,000 distinct CDR3 sequences, 80% seen once. Sequenced: distant non-tumor lung tissue. The receptors shown here come from a man aged 60 to 69 with small cell lung cancer.

With regard to this clonotype: A junction boundary mismatches the germline segment, possibly from a read error. The chain employs TRBV4-2 and TRBJ2-3; D may be TRBD2 (6 bases). Germline loops: CDR1 LGHNA, CDR2 YNFKEQ. CDR3 size: 17 residues. DNA for the CDR3: TGTGCCAGTAGCCAAGAAGCAAGGGACTCGCCCACAGATACGCAGTATTTT. It encodes CASSQEARDSPTDTQYF.

This clonotype was recorded many times. The rearrangement uses TRBV19 and TRBJ2-2; maybe TRBD2 (5 bases). CDR3 size: 14 residues. V shed 9 bases and J shed 3 bases, with 14 bases lying between them. The V gene's germline CDR1 is LNHDA and CDR2 SQIVND (reference sequence). CDR3 sequence: CASRLGLDTGELFF. In DNA form, the CDR3 reads TGTGCCAGCAGGCTCGGACTTGACACCGGGGAGCTGTTTTTT.

About this clonotype itself: The conserved final phenylalanine or tryptophan is absent from the CDR3, which likely points to a read error. This chain connects TRBV6-2 or TRBV6-3 to TRBJ2-4, with D unclear. The CDR3 has 17 amino acids. CDR1 is MNHEY, CDR2 SVGEGT, per germline. CDR3 sequence (DNA): TGTGCCAGCAATTACAGCTTGAAGGACCGTTCCTCAGACATTCAGTACTTA. It translates to CASNYSLKDRSSDIQYL.

With respect to this clonotype: This may arise from a read error, as a much more abundant clone is one base away. The rearrangement links TRBV28 to TRBJ2-2; a possible D gene is TRBD1 (6 bases). This CDR3 is 17 amino acids long. Germline V lookup: CDR1 MDHEN, CDR2 SYDVKM. The CDR3 nucleotides are TGTGCCAGCAGAAACCCCCACCGGGACACCGACACCGGGGAGCTGTTATTT. It encodes CASRNPHRDTDTGELLF.

About this clonotype itself: A much larger clone differs from this one at a single base, so this may be a read error. V gene TRBV14 combines with J gene TRBJ1-2; a weak D match, TRBD1 (5 bases). CDR1 is SGHDN and CDR2 is FVKESK in the germline V gene. CDR3 length: 17 amino acids. The CDR3 loop reads CASSQDRGASPNYGHTF. The CDR3 DNA follows: TGTGCCAGCAGCCAAGATCGTGGGGCCTCCCCAAACTATGGCCACACCTTC.

Details on this clonotype: A much larger clone is a single base away; this may be a read error. The chain carries TRBV11-2 and TRBJ2-1; TRBD2 is a possible D gene (5 bases). The length of the CDR3 is 14 residues. Looked up from germline, CDR1 is SGHAT and CDR2 is FQNNGV. The CDR3 reads CAGSLATGPHEQFF. CDR3 DNA sequence: TGTGCCGGCAGCTTAGCGACCGGTCCCCATGAGCAGTTCTTC.

Here the CDR3 reads CTASFGREQYV. The DNA of the CDR3 is TGCACTGCATCGTTCGGGCGGGAGCAGTACGTC. The V call is TRBV20-1, the J call TRBJ2-7; D is unresolved. The CDR3 loop spans 11 amino acids. Looked up from germline, CDR1 is DFQATT and CDR2 is SNEGSKA (reference sequence).

Turning to this clonotype: No conserved phenylalanine or tryptophan is present at the end of the CDR3, so a read error is the likely explanation. The CDR3 reads CVSSYSKWGNQHNEQFY. The CDR3 DNA reads as TGTGTCAGCAGTTACTCGAAGTGGGGGAATCAACACAATGAGCAGTTCTAC. V is TRBV6-5 and J is TRBJ2-1; D tentatively fits TRBD1 or TRBD2 (5 bases each). The V gene's germline CDR1 is MNHEY and CDR2 SVGAGI. The CDR3 runs 17 residues.

Ten or more counts support this clonotype. V gene TRBV6-1 combines with J gene TRBJ1-2; perhaps TRBD1 as D (6 bases). Trimming took off 6 bases at V and 6 bases at J, with 8 bases between the two ends. The CDR3 has 11 amino acids. CDR1 and CDR2 from the germline V gene are MNHNS and SASEGT. The CDR3 protein is CASRQGDGYTF. The CDR3 DNA is TGTGCCAGCAGACAGGGTGATGGCTACACCTTC.

Concerning this clonotype: One end of the junction is discordant with germline, which a read error may explain. V usage is TRBV12-3 or TRBV12-4 and J usage is TRBJ1-1, with D perhaps matching TRBD1 (6 bases). CDR3 length: 14 amino acids. The CDR3 DNA reads as TGTGTCAGCAGTGTTGGGGGCCCGAACACTGAAGCTTTCTTT. As protein: CVSSVGGPNTEAFF.

As concerns this clonotype: An end of the junction differs from the germline gene, which may be a read error. This chain joins TRBV28 and TRBJ2-1, with 10 bases identical to TRBD1. Germline V CDR1 and CDR2: MDHEN, SYDVKM. CDR3 size: 15 residues. The CDR3, as DNA: TGTGCCAGCTCACCCTTGGGACAGGGGTCCGATGAGCAGATCTTC. Translated, it gives CASSPLGQGSDEQIF.

Of note for this clonotype: The CDR3 ends on some other residue instead of the conserved phenylalanine or tryptophan, so this is likely a read error. The chain recombines TRBV5-1 with TRBJ2-1; TRBD2 might be the D (5 bases). The germline V gene has CDR1 SGHRS and CDR2 YFSETQ. The CDR3 length is 14 residues. CDR3 region: CASILVLARDEQFL. The CDR3 DNA sequence: TGCGCCAGCATCTTGGTCCTAGCTCGCGATGAGCAGTTCTTA.

On this clonotype: An end of the junction does not agree with germline; a read error may underlie this. The rearrangement uses TRBV5-4 and TRBJ2-1; D perhaps matches TRBD1 (5 bases). CDR3 length: 14 residues. Germline V gene lookup returns CDR1 SGHNT and CDR2 YYREEE (reference sequence). CDR3 nucleotides: TGTGCTAGCAGCCAGCCTGGGGCGAAGAATGAGCAGTTCTTC. Encoded protein: CASSQPGAKNEQFF. The full variable domain, rest sourced from reference TRBV5-4 and TRBJ2-1, is ETGVTQSPTHLIKTRGQQVTLRCSSQSGHNTVSWYQQALGQGPQFIFQYYREEENGRGNFPPRFSGLQFPNYSSELNVNALELDDSALYLCASSQPGAKNEQFFGPGTRLTVL.

A note on this clonotype: One end of the junction does not line up with germline, which may come from a read error. The J gene is TRBJ1-1, the V gene TRBV29-1; D may be TRBD1 (5 bases). This CDR3 is built from 13 residues. CDR1 and CDR2 from the germline V gene are SQVTM and ANQGSEA. In DNA, the CDR3 is TGCAGCGTCTCGACAGCCATGAATACTGAAGTTTTCTTT. Translation: CSVSTAMNTEVFF.

About this clonotype itself: This clone may be a read error of a much larger clone one base away. The gene calls are TRBV7-8 and TRBJ1-5, with 7 bases aligning to TRBD1. The CDR3 is 14 residues long. CDR1 SGHVS and CDR2 FQNEAQ come from the germline V gene. CDR3 sequence: CASILVTGNQPQHF. CDR3 sequence (DNA): TGTGCCAGCATCTTAGTGACAGGGAATCAGCCCCAGCATTTT.

This clonotype is labeled as medium-sized. The V call is TRBV11-2, the J call TRBJ1-1; D unclear. V was clipped by 4 bases and J by 1 base, with 16 bases between them. The germline CDR1 and CDR2 sequences are SGHAT and FQNNGV. The CDR3 is made up of 16 amino acids. In DNA, the CDR3 is TGTGCCAGCAGCTCATACCCTATGGCAAGGAACACTGAAGCTTTCTTT. This encodes CASSSYPMARNTEAFF.

In regard to this clonotype: Given a much more abundant clone one base away, this may be a read error. V usage is TRBV12-3 or TRBV12-4 and J usage is TRBJ1-5; 8 bases are shared with TRBD1. Losses at the gene ends were 3 bases for V and 6 bases for J; bases not matched to a gene: 10. This CDR3 has 16 amino acids. The CDR3 DNA follows: TGTGCCAGCAGTTTCTCCGGGTCAGGGGGCGGTCAGCCCCAGCATTTT. It is translated as CASSFSGSGGGQPQHF.

Points on this clonotype: The junction shows a germline mismatch at one end, possibly a read error. The J gene is TRBJ2-1, the V gene TRBV24-1; a weak D match, TRBD2 (6 bases). Germline V gene lookup returns CDR1 KGHDR and CDR2 SFDVKD. The CDR3 covers 18 residues. The CDR3 loop reads CVTSKLAGGRDSYNEQFF. Written as DNA, the CDR3 is TGTGTCACCAGCAAACTAGCTGGAGGCCGTGACTCCTACAATGAGCAGTTCTTC.

In regard to this clonotype: The junction departs from germline at one end; a sequencing error may be responsible. This rearrangement joins TRBV7-8 to TRBJ2-1; 9 bases match TRBD2. Germline CDR1 and CDR2: SGHVS and FQNEAQ. This CDR3 region has 18 residues. The CDR3 DNA is TGTGCCAGCAGTTATTATCCAATAGCGGGAGAGGCTCTCAATAAGCAGTTCTTC. Protein sequence: CASSYYPIAGEALNKQFF.

The rearrangement uses TRBV5-1 and TRBJ1-2, with a weak D call TRBD1 (5 bases). The CDR3 covers 15 residues. Trimming stripped 0 bases from V and 6 bases from J, with 15 bases between. The germline V gene encodes CDR1 SGHRS and CDR2 YFSETQ. DNA of the CDR3: TGCGCCAGCAGCTTGGCGGTCCCGGGGCTCCATGGCTACACCTTC. Its translation is CASSLAVPGLHGYTF.

Here the CDR3 reads CASSPTGRPYEQYF. CDR3 DNA: TGTGCCAGCAGCCCGACCGGGAGACCTTACGAGCAGTACTTC. This chain joins TRBV7-3 and TRBJ2-7; tentative D call: TRBD2 (6 bases). V was trimmed by 5 bases and J by 4 bases, leaving 15 bases between them. CDR3 length: 14 residues. Germline-derived CDR1 and CDR2 are SGHTA and FQGTGA.

This clonotype was seen a single time. The junction and the germline gene differ at one end; a read error may be behind it. The chain couples TRBV11-2 to TRBJ2-5, with D possibly called TRBD1 or TRBD2 (6 bases each). Germline V gene data show CDR1 as SGHAT and CDR2 as FQNNGV. The CDR3 consists of 15 residues. Here the CDR3 reads CTSRLGAGHQETQYF. The CDR3 DNA reads TGTACCAGCCGCTTGGGGGCGGGACACCAGGAGACCCAGTACTTC.